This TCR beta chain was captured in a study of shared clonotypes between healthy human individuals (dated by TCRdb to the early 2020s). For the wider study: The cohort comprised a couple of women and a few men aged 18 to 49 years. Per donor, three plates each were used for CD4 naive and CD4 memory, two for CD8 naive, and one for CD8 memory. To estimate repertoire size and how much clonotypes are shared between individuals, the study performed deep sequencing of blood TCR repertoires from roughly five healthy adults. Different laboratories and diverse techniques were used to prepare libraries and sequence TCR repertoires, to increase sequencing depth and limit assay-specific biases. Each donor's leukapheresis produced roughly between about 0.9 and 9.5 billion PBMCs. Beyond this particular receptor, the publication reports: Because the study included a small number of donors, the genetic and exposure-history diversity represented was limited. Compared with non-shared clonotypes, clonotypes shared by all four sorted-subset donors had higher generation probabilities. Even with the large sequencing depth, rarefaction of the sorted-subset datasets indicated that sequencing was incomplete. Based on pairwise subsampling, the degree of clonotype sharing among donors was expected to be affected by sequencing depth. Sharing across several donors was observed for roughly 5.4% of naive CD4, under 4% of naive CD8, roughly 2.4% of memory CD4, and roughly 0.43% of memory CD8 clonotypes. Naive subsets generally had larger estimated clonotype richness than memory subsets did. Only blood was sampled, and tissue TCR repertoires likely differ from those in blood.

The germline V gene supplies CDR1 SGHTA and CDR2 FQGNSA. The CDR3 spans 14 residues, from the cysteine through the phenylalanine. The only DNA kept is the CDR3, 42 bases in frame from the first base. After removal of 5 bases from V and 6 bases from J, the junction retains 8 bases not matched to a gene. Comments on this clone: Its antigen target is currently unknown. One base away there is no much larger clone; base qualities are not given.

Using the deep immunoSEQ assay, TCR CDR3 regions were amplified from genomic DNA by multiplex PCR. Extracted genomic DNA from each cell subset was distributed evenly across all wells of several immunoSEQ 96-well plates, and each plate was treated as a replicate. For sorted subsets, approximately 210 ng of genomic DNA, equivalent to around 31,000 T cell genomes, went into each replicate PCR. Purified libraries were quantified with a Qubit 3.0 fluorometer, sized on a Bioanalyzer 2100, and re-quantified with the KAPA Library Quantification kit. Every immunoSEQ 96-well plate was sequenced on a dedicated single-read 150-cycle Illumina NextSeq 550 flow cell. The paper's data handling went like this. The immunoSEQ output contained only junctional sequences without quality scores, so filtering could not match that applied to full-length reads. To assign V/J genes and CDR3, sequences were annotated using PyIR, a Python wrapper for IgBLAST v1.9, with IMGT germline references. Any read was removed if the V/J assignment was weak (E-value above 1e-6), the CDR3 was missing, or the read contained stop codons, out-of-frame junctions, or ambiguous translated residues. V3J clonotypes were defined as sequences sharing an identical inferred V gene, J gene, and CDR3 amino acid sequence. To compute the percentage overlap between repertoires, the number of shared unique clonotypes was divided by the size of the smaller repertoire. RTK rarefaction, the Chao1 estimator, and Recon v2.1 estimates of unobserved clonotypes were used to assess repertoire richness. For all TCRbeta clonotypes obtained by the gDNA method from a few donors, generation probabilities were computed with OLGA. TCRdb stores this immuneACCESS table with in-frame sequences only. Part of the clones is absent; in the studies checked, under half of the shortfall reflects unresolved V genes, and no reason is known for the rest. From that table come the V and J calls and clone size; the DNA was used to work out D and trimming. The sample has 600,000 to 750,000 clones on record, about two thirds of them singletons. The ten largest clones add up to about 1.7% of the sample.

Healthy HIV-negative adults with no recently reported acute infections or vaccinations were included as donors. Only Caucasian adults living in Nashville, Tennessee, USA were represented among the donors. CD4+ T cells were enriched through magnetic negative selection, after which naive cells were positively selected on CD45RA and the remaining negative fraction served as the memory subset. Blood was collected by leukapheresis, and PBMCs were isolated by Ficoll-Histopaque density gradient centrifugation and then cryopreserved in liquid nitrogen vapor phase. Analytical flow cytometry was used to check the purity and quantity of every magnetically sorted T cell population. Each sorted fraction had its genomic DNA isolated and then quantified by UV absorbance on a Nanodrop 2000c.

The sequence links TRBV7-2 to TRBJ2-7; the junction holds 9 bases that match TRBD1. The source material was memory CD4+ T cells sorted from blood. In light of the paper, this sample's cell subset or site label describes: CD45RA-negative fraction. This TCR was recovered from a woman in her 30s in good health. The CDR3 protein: CASSPDRGSPEQYF. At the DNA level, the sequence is TGTGCCAGCAGCCCGGACAGGGGTTCCCCCGAGCAGTACTTC.